Each of the 21 T cell receptor beta chains below was sequenced from the same sample in a study of blood T cell repertoires in COVID-19. Profiled with immunoSEQ multiplex PCR; TCRdb holds only in-frame clones, not every one. The sample has approximately 280,000 clones, approximately 90% seen once. Material: peripheral blood. These receptor sequences come from a woman aged 55 to 70 with acute or convalescent COVID-19.

There are many counts of this clone. The chain recombines TRBV7-9 with TRBJ2-1; TRBD1 matches 10 bases. The germline gives CDR1 SEHNR, CDR2 FQNEAQ (reference sequence). The CDR3 sequence is 16 residues long. Unmatched junction bases numbered 12, after V lost 5 bases and J lost 8 bases. Here the CDR3 reads CASSLIGQGVSDEQFF. DNA of the CDR3: TGTGCCAGCAGCCTGATAGGACAGGGGGTGAGCGATGAGCAGTTCTTC.

The chain's CDR3 is CASMASSRDTDTQYF. The CDR3 region has the DNA TGTGCCAGTATGGCCAGTTCTCGGGACACAGATACGCAGTATTTT. This chain joins TRBV19 and TRBJ2-3; tentative D call: TRBD2 (5 bases). Trimming removed 7 bases from V and 2 bases from J, with 16 bases in between. This CDR3 spans 15 amino acids. Germline lookup yields CDR1 LNHDA and CDR2 SQIVND (reference sequence).

The chain employs TRBV2 and TRBJ1-6; TRBD1 matches 7 bases. Germline trimming cut 9 bases from V and 0 bases from J; bases unmatched to any gene: 5. The CDR3 contains 15 residues. Germline V lookup: CDR1 SNHLY, CDR2 FYNNEI. CDR3 sequence: CARGGQSSYNSPLHF. The CDR3 nucleotides read TGTGCCAGAGGGGGACAGAGCTCCTATAATTCACCCCTCCACTTT.

This chain joins TRBV19 and TRBJ1-5; TRBD1 might be the D (6 bases). V lost 6 bases and J 6 bases, leaving 15 bases between the germline ends. The CDR3 has 14 residues. Germline V gives CDR1 LNHDA, CDR2 SQIVND (reference sequence). Here the CDR3 DNA reads TGTGCCAGTAGACTACAGGGATCCGCTCAGCCCCAGCATTTT. Translating gives CASRLQGSAQPQHF. Based on the CDR3 plus reference TRBV19 and TRBJ1-5, the full variable domain is DGGITQSPKYLFRKEGQNVTLSCEQNLNHDAMYWYRQDPGQGLRLIYYSQIVNDFQKGDIAEGYSVSREKKESFPLTVTSAQKNPTAFYLCASRLQGSAQPQHFGDGTRLSIL.

This chain uses TRBV7-9 with TRBJ1-2; TRBD1 aligns across 7 bases. This CDR3 spans 16 amino acids. The germline gives CDR1 SEHNR, CDR2 FQNEAQ (reference sequence). The junction had 14 bases not matched to a gene; V was cut back by 5 bases and J by 5 bases. The CDR3 nucleotides read TGTGCCAGCAGCGCAGGGGGACAGCGAGTCCCATATGGCTACACCTTC. Protein sequence: CASSAGGQRVPYGYTF. Full variable domain (remainder filled in from reference TRBV7-9 and TRBJ1-2): DTGVSQNPRHKITKRGQNVTFRCDPISEHNRLYWYRQTLGQGPEFLTYFQNEAQLEKSRLLSDRFSAERPKGSFSTLEIQRTEQGDSAMYLCASSAGGQRVPYGYTFGSGTRLTVV.

The J gene is TRBJ2-1, the V gene TRBV5-4; D possibly corresponds to TRBD1 (5 bases). Trimming removed 6 bases from V and 8 bases from J, with 15 bases in between. Germline lookup yields CDR1 SGHNT and CDR2 YYREEE (reference sequence). This CDR3 spans 13 amino acids. CDR3 protein: CASTRVTADEQFF. The CDR3 coding sequence is TGTGCCAGCACCAGGGTTACTGCTGATGAGCAGTTCTTC. Together with reference TRBV5-4 and TRBJ2-1, the CDR3 gives the full variable domain: ETGVTQSPTHLIKTRGQQVTLRCSSQSGHNTVSWYQQALGQGPQFIFQYYREEENGRGNFPPRFSGLQFPNYSSELNVNALELDDSALYLCASTRVTADEQFFGPGTRLTVL.

The chain uses TRBV13 and TRBJ2-5; 8 bases match TRBD2. CDR3 length: 16 amino acids. In germline, CDR1 is PRHDT, CDR2 FYEKMQ (reference sequence). Unmatched junction bases numbered 11, after V lost 6 bases and J lost 2 bases. DNA of the CDR3: TGTGCCAGCAGTCAAACCCCGGGACTAGAACAAGAGACCCAGTACTTC. Amino acid sequence: CASSQTPGLEQETQYF. The full variable domain, with the rest looked up from reference TRBV13 and TRBJ2-5, is AAGVIQSPRHLIKEKRETATLKCYPIPRHDTVYWYQQGPGQDPQFLISFYEKMQSDKGSIPDRFSAQQFSDYHSELNMSSLELGDSALYFCASSQTPGLEQETQYFGPGTRLLVL.

In its sample, this clone was seen once. The rearrangement joins TRBV6-5 to TRBJ1-4; D call uncertain. Germline V gene data show CDR1 as MNHEY and CDR2 as SVGAGI. With 7 bases removed from V and 3 bases from J, the gap between germline ends came to 15 bases. CDR3 length: 15 amino acids. CDR3: CASTTISPANEKLFF. The CDR3, as DNA: TGTGCCAGCACCACGATTAGCCCTGCTAATGAAAAACTGTTTTTT.

The chain couples TRBV7-2 to TRBJ2-7; 8 bases agree with TRBD2. The CDR3 covers 16 residues. Germline V lookup: CDR1 SGHTA, CDR2 FQGNSA. The V gene end was trimmed by 1 base and the J gene end by 3 bases; junction bases not matched to a gene: 8. The CDR3 protein is CASSLGSVAGIYEQYF. The CDR3, as DNA: TGTGCCAGCAGCTTAGGGTCCGTAGCGGGAATCTACGAGCAGTACTTC.

This clone appeared a single time. This chain joins TRBV6-5 and TRBJ1-2; 10 nucleotides align to TRBD1. V was pared by 4 bases and J by 7 bases, with 6 bases of the junction left unmatched. CDR1 is MNHEY, CDR2 SVGAGI, per germline. This CDR3 region has 14 residues. The CDR3 DNA reads TGTGCCAGCAGTTCGACAGGGGGCGCGGTTGGCTACACCTTC. Protein: CASSSTGGAVGYTF.

This rearrangement joins TRBV11-3 to TRBJ2-3, with TRBD2 matching 15 bases. Trimming at V came to 5 bases and at J to 3 bases, leaving 3 bases not matched to a gene. From germline, CDR1 is SGHNT and CDR2 YENEEA. The CDR3 contains 16 residues. The CDR3 region is CASSNGLAGGTDTQYF. In DNA form, the CDR3 reads TGTGCCAGCAGCAATGGACTAGCGGGGGGGACAGATACGCAGTATTTT.

This clone was seen only once. The chain recombines TRBV5-1 with TRBJ1-1; unclear D gene. This CDR3 has 12 residues. Deletions cut 4 bases from V and 4 bases from J, with 8 bases between. Germline values: CDR1 SGHRS, CDR2 YFSETQ. As DNA, the CDR3 is TGCGCCAGCAGCGAGAGTGCCACTGAAGCTTTCTTT. Translated: CASSESATEAFF. The complete variable domain, with remaining parts taken from reference TRBV5-1 and TRBJ1-1, reads KAGVTQTPRYLIKTRGQQVTLSCSPISGHRSVSWYQQTPGQGLQFLFEYFSETQRNKGNFPGRFSGRQFSNSRSEMNVSTLELGDSALYLCASSESATEAFFGQGTRLTVV.

The gene calls are TRBV3-1 (or the pseudogene TRBV3-2) and TRBJ1-1; no clear D gene. V was shortened by 0 bases and J by 6 bases, with 8 bases between the two germline ends. CDR1 and CDR2 from the germline V gene are LGHDT and YNNKEL (reference sequence). The CDR3 sequence is 13 residues long. CDR3 loop: CASSQDFQAEAFF. CDR3 nucleotides: TGTGCCAGCAGCCAAGATTTTCAGGCTGAAGCTTTCTTT.

The chain joins TRBV6-2 or TRBV6-3 to TRBJ2-7; 13 bases are shared with TRBD2. CDR1 and CDR2 (germline): MNHEY, SVGEGT. CDR3 size: 17 residues. V trimming: 2 bases; J trimming: 3 bases; junction bases outside the gene matches: 7. The CDR3 nucleotides are TGTGCCAGCAGTTACCGACTAGCGGGAGGAGGTAGCTACGAGCAGTACTTC. It codes for CASSYRLAGGGSYEQYF.

This clone was recorded once. J is TRBJ2-7 and V is TRBV4-3; unclear D gene. V was shortened by 1 base and J by 4 bases, with 14 bases between the two germline ends. Germline assignment: CDR1 LGHNA and CDR2 YSLEER. The CDR3 is 15 residues long. CDR3 residues: CASSQGPGGGYEQYF. CDR3 bases: TGCGCCAGCAGCCAAGGCCCAGGTGGTGGGTACGAGCAGTACTTC.

This sequence joins TRBV2 and TRBJ2-2, with 10 bases aligning to TRBD2. From germline, CDR1 is SNHLY and CDR2 FYNNEI. This CDR3 spans 16 amino acids. V shed 6 bases and J 1 base; nucleotides not matched to a gene: 5. CDR3 bases: TGTGCCAGCAGCTATCGGACTAGCGGGAACACCGGGGAGCTGTTTTTT. This encodes CASSYRTSGNTGELFF.

The rearrangement links TRBV6-2 or TRBV6-3 to TRBJ1-1; D is possibly TRBD1 (6 bases). The CDR3 contains 13 residues. Germline CDR1 is MNHEY and CDR2 is SVGEGT. V dropped 4 bases and J dropped 3 bases, with 9 bases sitting between them. The CDR3 nucleotides read TGTGCCAGCAGTTGGGGGCCCCACACTGAAGCTTTCTTT. Translation gives CASSWGPHTEAFF.

This chain links TRBV28 with TRBJ1-2; TRBD1 matches 10 bases. The germline CDR1 and CDR2 sequences are MDHEN and SYDVKM. This CDR3 contains 15 residues. The trim removed 5 bases at V and 7 bases at J, leaving 10 bases unmatched. Here the CDR3 reads CASSPREGQGSGYTF. In DNA, the CDR3 is TGTGCCAGCAGTCCCCGTGAGGGACAGGGGAGTGGCTACACCTTC.

This clone was found once. This chain uses TRBV6-6 with TRBJ1-5; D gene uncertain. Trimming cost V 0 bases and J 0 bases, with 9 bases left between them. This CDR3 is built from 16 residues. The V gene's germline CDR1 is MNHNY and CDR2 SVGAGI (reference sequence). The CDR3 reads CASSYSQAYSNQPQHF. The CDR3 DNA follows: TGTGCCAGCAGTTACTCGCAGGCATATAGCAATCAGCCCCAGCATTTT.

The chain uses TRBV11-2 and TRBJ1-4; D not resolved. The CDR3 extends over 15 amino acids. Trimming cost V 4 bases and J 8 bases, with 17 bases left between them. Germline lookup yields CDR1 SGHAT and CDR2 FQNNGV. The CDR3 loop reads CASSSRAGWAEKLFF. CDR3 bases: TGTGCCAGCAGCTCGCGGGCGGGGTGGGCGGAAAAACTGTTTTTT. The complete variable domain, with remaining parts taken from reference TRBV11-2 and TRBJ1-4, reads EAGVAQSPRYKIIEKRQSVAFWCNPISGHATLYWYQQILGQGPKLLIQFQNNGVVDDSQLPKDRFSAERLKGVDSTLKIQPAKLEDSAVYLCASSSRAGWAEKLFFGSGTQLSVL.

V usage is TRBV7-9 and J usage is TRBJ1-6; 10 nucleotides agree with TRBD1. CDR3 size: 16 residues. The germline V gene has CDR1 SEHNR and CDR2 FQNEAQ (reference sequence). Germline trimming cut 5 bases from V and 5 bases from J; bases unmatched to any gene: 6. The CDR3, as DNA: TGTGCCAGCAGCGGATCCGGGACAGGGGATAATTCACCCCTCCACTTT. Its protein is CASSGSGTGDNSPLHF.